The 10 T cell receptor beta chains given below trace back to one sample, sequenced in a study of T cells in localized non-small cell lung cancer. Only in-frame clones appear in the TCRdb table, and some are missing; sequencing was by immunoSEQ multiplex PCR. The sample carries 20,000 to 30,000 clones, approximately 83% recorded once. The sequencing here drew on peripheral blood, taken before any cancer treatment. Receptors originate from a male donor aged 60 or older with stage II squamous cell lung carcinoma.

The CDR3 sequence is CSGPVGQGASNYGYTF. The CDR3 DNA sequence: TGCAGCGGCCCAGTGGGACAGGGGGCATCGAACTATGGCTACACCTTC. V is TRBV29-1 and J is TRBJ1-2, with TRBD1 matching 12 bases. With V trimmed by 7 bases and J by 2 bases, 11 bases remained unmatched. Germline V gene data show CDR1 as SQVTM and CDR2 as ANQGSEA. The CDR3 sequence is 16 residues long.

The chain employs TRBV10-3 and TRBJ2-3; no definite D call. V was trimmed by 7 bases and J by 0 bases, leaving 14 bases between them. CDR1 is ENHRY and CDR2 is SYGVKD in the germline V gene. The CDR3 runs to 15 residues. CDR3: CAITVSLASTDTQYF. The DNA for the CDR3 is TGTGCCATCACCGTATCACTTGCCAGCACAGATACGCAGTATTTT.

The CDR3 region is CATQDPARDRGPEKLFF. The CDR3 nucleotides are TGTGCCACCCAAGACCCCGCCCGGGACAGGGGGCCTGAAAAACTGTTTTTT. V usage is TRBV15 and J usage is TRBJ1-4, with 12 bases lining up with TRBD1. This CDR3 contains 17 residues. In germline, CDR1 is LNHNV, CDR2 YYDKDF (reference sequence). V was clipped by 8 bases and J by 7 bases; unmatched bases: 14.

The chain combines TRBV30 with TRBJ1-2; 11 bases match TRBD1. This CDR3 spans 15 amino acids. The junction had 5 bases not matched to a gene; V was cut back by 0 bases and J by 5 bases. Germline loops: CDR1 GTSNPN, CDR2 SVGIG (reference sequence). CDR3 sequence (DNA): TGTGCCTGGAGTGTGGACAGGGGGCTGGGGTATGGCTACACCTTC. Protein product: CAWSVDRGLGYGYTF.

V and J are TRBV5-1 and TRBJ1-1; D is possibly TRBD1 (5 bases). The germline CDR1 and CDR2 sequences are SGHRS and YFSETQ. V lost 4 bases to trimming and J lost 3 bases, with 10 bases between them. The CDR3 extends over 13 amino acids. CDR3 sequence (DNA): TGCGCCAGCAGCGGGACGGGCGACACTGAAGCTTTCTTT. It is translated as CASSGTGDTEAFF.

This sequence joins TRBV6-1 and TRBJ2-7; D gene uncertain. This CDR3 comprises 14 residues. Per germline, CDR1 MNHNS and CDR2 SASEGT. The germline V and J ends were trimmed by 4 bases and 1 base, with 11 bases remaining between them. The CDR3 spells CASSARHTSYEQYF. In DNA, the CDR3 is TGTGCCAGCAGTGCCCGGCACACTTCCTACGAGCAGTACTTC.

The V call is TRBV14, the J call TRBJ2-1, with D possibly being TRBD2 (5 bases). The V gene's germline CDR1 is SGHDN and CDR2 FVKESK. Between the trimmed V and J ends, which lost 4 bases and 13 bases, there was a span of 17 bases. The CDR3 runs to 13 residues. CDR3 coding DNA: TGTGCCAGCAGCCCCGGAGGACCGACTGCTCAGTTCTTC. Protein product: CASSPGGPTAQFF.

This chain joins TRBV5-6 and TRBJ2-2, with unresolved D. Germline V gene data show CDR1 as SGHDT and CDR2 as YYEEEE. V lost 1 base to trimming and J lost 5 bases, with 6 bases between them. The CDR3 length is 13 residues. The CDR3 reads CASSLSWTGELFF. The CDR3 nucleotides read TGTGCCAGCAGCTTGAGCTGGACCGGGGAGCTGTTTTTT.

CDR3 DNA sequence: TGTGCCAGCAGTTACTTGCAGGGATCCTACGAGCAGTACTTC. As protein: CASSYLQGSYEQYF. The rearrangement joins TRBV6-6 to TRBJ2-7, with a tentative D call TRBD1 (5 bases). Germline assignment: CDR1 MNHNY and CDR2 SVGAGI (reference sequence). Trimming removed 1 base from V and 1 base from J, with 8 bases in between. This CDR3 contains 14 residues.

This chain links TRBV5-1 with TRBJ1-1, with D unclear. CDR3 size: 13 residues. CDR1 and CDR2 (germline): SGHRS, YFSETQ. Trimming took off 4 bases at V and 4 bases at J, with 11 bases between the two ends. CDR3 in amino acids: CASSREEITEAFF. The CDR3 coding sequence is TGCGCCAGCAGCCGGGAGGAGATCACTGAAGCTTTCTTT.